Listed here are 9 T cell receptor beta chains from one sample, sequenced in a study of prognosis after radiotherapy for stage I lung cancer. Genomic DNA was subjected to two-round multiplex PCR for amplification of TCR beta CDR3. The authors ran first-round PCR with primers specific to each TRBV and TRBJ gene. Via MiXCR, TCRdb re-called the multiplex PCR reads, giving one row per CDR3 protein. The profile shows fewer than 20,000 distinct CDR3 sequences, approximately 17% of them singletons. The sequenced sample was PBMCs, obtained before or after stereotactic body radiation therapy (not recorded which). The receptors here all came from a donor of 50 years or more with non-small cell lung cancer.

This clonotype has a handful of counts. A much larger clone lies a single base off, so this may be a read error. The missing conserved phenylalanine or tryptophan at the end of this CDR3 makes a read error likely. The rearrangement joins TRBV3-1 to TRBJ2-3; 8 nucleotides align to TRBD2. In germline, CDR1 is LGHDT, CDR2 YNNKEL (reference sequence). Germline trimming cut 3 bases from V and 0 bases from J; bases unmatched to any gene: 2. CDR3 length equals 15 residues. This CDR3 reads CASSQLAGSTDTQYS. The CDR3 DNA reads TGTGCCAGCAGCCAGTTAGCGGGAAGCACAGATACGCAGTATTCT.

The table lists this clonotype with many counts. The chain combines TRBV5-4 with TRBJ2-2; TRBD1 matches at 7 bases. V trimming: 6 bases; J trimming: 0 bases; junction bases outside the gene matches: 8. The CDR3 is 16 amino acids. The V gene's germline CDR1 is SGHNT and CDR2 YYREEE (reference sequence). The DNA for the CDR3 is TGTGCCAGCACCTCGGACAGGACAGCGAACACCGGGGAGCTGTTTTTT. It codes for CASTSDRTANTGELFF.

The sample holds many counts of this clonotype. The CDR3 nucleotides read TGCAGTGCTAGAGAAACAGGGGGCACAGATACGCAGTATTTT. Its protein is CSARETGGTDTQYF. This sequence joins TRBV20-1 and TRBJ2-3; 7 bases map to TRBD1. CDR1 DFQATT and CDR2 SNEGSKA come from the germline V gene (reference sequence). This CDR3 comprises 14 residues. J lost 1 base, V lost 0 bases, and 1 base had no gene match.

This chain joins TRBV7-3 and TRBJ1-6, with unresolved D. There are 15 residues in the CDR3. Germline values: CDR1 SGHTA, CDR2 FQGTGA. Deletions cut 3 bases from V and 0 bases from J, with 6 bases between. CDR3 nucleotides: TGTGCCAGCAGCTTGAGGCGCTCCTATAATTCACCCCTCCACTTT. Translation: CASSLRRSYNSPLHF.

The sample holds many counts of this clonotype. The rearrangement links TRBV27 to TRBJ2-2; D uncertain. This CDR3 has 16 residues. CDR1 is MNHEY and CDR2 is SMNVEV in the germline V gene (reference sequence). The V end was cut by 5 bases, the J end by 1 base, with 14 bases between. The CDR3 loop reads CASSTFTTRNTGELFF. As DNA, the CDR3 is TGTGCCAGCAGTACCTTCACGACTCGGAACACCGGGGAGCTGTTTTTT.

This clonotype has a count of ten or more. J is TRBJ1-4 and V is TRBV3-1; no firm D call. This CDR3 has 13 residues. CDR1 LGHDT and CDR2 YNNKEL come from the germline V gene (reference sequence). V dropped 5 bases and J dropped 8 bases, with 12 bases sitting between them. The CDR3 loop is CASSENLGEKLFF. In DNA form, the CDR3 reads TGTGCCAGCAGCGAAAATCTTGGGGAAAAACTGTTTTTT. Full variable domain (outside the CDR3, taken from reference TRBV3-1 and TRBJ1-4): DTAVSQTPKYLVTQMGNDKSIKCEQNLGHDTMYWYKQDSKKFLKIMFSYNNKELIINETVPNRFSPKSPDKAHLNLHINSLELGDSAVYFCASSENLGEKLFFGSGTQLSVL.

This clonotype was detected ten times or more. This chain uses TRBV10-3 with TRBJ1-2, with 9 bases fitting TRBD1. The CDR3 runs 16 residues. J was trimmed by 4 bases and V by 6 bases; bases with no gene match: 12. Germline CDR1 and CDR2: ENHRY and SYGVKD. CDR3 nucleotide sequence: TGTGCCATCAGATCCGACGGGACAGGGAAGGGCTATGGCTACACCTTC. It codes for CAIRSDGTGKGYGYTF.

This clonotype was seen at least ten times. A much bigger clone sits one base away, suggesting this may be a read error. The chain links TRBV4-2 to TRBJ2-7; D might be TRBD2 (5 bases). The CDR3 consists of 15 residues. Per the germline V gene, CDR1 is LGHNA and CDR2 is YNFKEQ. DNA of the CDR3: TGTGCCAGCGGCCAAGAACTAGTGACATCCTACGAGCAGTACTTC. This gives the protein CASGQELVTSYEQYF.

This clonotype was seen ten or more times. The chain uses TRBV28 and TRBJ2-5; the match to TRBD2 covers 10 bases. V lost 6 bases and J lost 4; bases outside the gene matches: 14. The CDR3 is 17 amino acids. CDR1 is MDHEN and CDR2 is SYDVKM in the germline V gene. CDR3 in DNA: TGTGCCAGCAGCTATGGGCTAGCGGGAGATTCGGGAGAGACCCAGTACTTC. The encoded protein is CASSYGLAGDSGETQYF.